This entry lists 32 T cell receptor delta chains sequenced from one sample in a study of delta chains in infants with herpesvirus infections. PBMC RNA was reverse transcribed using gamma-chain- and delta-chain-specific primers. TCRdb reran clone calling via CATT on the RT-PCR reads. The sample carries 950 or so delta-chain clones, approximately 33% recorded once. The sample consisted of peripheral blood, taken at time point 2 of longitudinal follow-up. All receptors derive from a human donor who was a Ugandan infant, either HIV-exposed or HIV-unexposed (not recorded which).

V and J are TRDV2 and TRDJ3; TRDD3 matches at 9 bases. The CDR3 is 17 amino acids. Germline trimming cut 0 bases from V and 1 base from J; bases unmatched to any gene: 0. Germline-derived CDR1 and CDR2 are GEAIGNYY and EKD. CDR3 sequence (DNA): TGTGCCTGTGACACCACTGGGGGATCCTGGGACACCCGACAGATGTTTTTC. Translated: CACDTTGGSWDTRQMFF.

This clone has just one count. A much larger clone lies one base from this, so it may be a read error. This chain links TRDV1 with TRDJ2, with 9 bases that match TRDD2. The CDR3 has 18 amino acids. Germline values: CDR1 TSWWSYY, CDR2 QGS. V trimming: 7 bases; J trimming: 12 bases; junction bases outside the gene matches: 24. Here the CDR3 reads CALVGLPTTLLEPDKLFF. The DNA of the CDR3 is TGTGCTCTTGTGGGCCTTCCTACCACCCTCCTGGAACCCGATAAACTCTTCTTT.

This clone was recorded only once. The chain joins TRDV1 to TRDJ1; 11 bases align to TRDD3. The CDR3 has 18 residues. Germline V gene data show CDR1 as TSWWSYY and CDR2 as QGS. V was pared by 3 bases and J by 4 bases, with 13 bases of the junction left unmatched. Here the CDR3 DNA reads TGTGCTCTTGGGGATCCCTTTCCCCCACTGGGGGATAACGATAAACTCATCTTT. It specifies CALGDPFPPLGDNDKLIF.

The CDR3 sequence: CSIQPLPRRAHTDKLIF. CDR3 DNA sequence: TGTTCTATACAGCCACTTCCACGAAGGGCACATACCGATAAACTCATCTTT. The genes are TRDV3 and TRDJ1; tentative D call: TRDD2 (5 bases). The CDR3 is 17 amino acids. Germline V gene lookup returns CDR1 TVYSNPD and CDR2 GDNSRS (reference sequence).

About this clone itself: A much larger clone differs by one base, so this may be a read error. This CDR3 reads CACDTWGISSWDTRQMFF. The CDR3 region has the DNA TGTGCCTGTGACACCTGGGGGATAAGCTCCTGGGACACCCGACAGATGTTTTTC. The chain links TRDV2 to TRDJ3; 9 positions agree with TRDD3. The CDR3 length is 18 residues. Trimming removed 0 bases from V and 0 bases from J; junction bases left unmatched: 2. Looked up from germline, CDR1 is GEAIGNYY and CDR2 is EKD.

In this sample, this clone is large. As DNA, the CDR3 is TGTGCCCTCTCTTCCCGAGAGGTGGGGGATACTAGTGCGGATAAACTCATCTTT. Translating it yields CALSSREVGDTSADKLIF. The chain links TRDV3 to TRDJ1, with 10 bases lining up with TRDD3. After removal of 5 bases from V and 5 bases from J, the junction contained 23 bases not matched to a gene. CDR3 length: 18 residues. Germline V lookup: CDR1 TVYSNPD, CDR2 GDNSRS (reference sequence).

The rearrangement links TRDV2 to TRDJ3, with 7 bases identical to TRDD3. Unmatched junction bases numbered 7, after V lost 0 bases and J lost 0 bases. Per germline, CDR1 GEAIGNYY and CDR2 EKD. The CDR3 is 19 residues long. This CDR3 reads CACDTLLDTGSWDTRQMFF. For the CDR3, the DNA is TGTGCCTGTGACACCCTGCTGGATACGGGCTCCTGGGACACCCGACAGATGTTTTTC.

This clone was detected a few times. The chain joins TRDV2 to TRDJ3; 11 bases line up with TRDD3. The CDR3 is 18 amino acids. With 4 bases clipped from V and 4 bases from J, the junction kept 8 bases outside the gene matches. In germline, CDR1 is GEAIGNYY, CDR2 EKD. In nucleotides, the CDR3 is TGTGCCTGTGATCCCTTGGGGGATACGGGTTGGGACACCCGACAGATGTTTTTC. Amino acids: CACDPLGDTGWDTRQMFF.

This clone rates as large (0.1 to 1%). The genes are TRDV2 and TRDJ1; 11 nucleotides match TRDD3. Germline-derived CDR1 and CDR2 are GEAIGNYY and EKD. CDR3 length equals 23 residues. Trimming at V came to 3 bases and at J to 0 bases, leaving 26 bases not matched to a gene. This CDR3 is CACDFWAFLSNWGIREDTDKLIF. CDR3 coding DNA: TGTGCCTGTGACTTCTGGGCCTTCCTGAGTAACTGGGGGATAAGGGAAGACACCGATAAACTCATCTTT.

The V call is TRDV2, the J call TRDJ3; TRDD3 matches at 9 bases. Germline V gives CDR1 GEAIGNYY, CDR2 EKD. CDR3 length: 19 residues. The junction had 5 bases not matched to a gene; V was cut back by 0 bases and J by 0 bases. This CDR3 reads CACDTLLGDISWDTRQMFF. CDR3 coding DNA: TGTGCCTGTGACACCCTACTGGGGGACATCTCCTGGGACACCCGACAGATGTTTTTC.

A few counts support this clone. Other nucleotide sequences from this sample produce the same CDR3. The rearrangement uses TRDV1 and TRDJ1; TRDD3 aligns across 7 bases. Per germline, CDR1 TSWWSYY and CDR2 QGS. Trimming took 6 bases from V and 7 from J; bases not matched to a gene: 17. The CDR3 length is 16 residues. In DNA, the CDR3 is TGTGCTCTTGGTGCGGTTTCCCCCGAACTGGGGCTTAAACTCATCTTT. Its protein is CALGAVSPELGLKLIF.

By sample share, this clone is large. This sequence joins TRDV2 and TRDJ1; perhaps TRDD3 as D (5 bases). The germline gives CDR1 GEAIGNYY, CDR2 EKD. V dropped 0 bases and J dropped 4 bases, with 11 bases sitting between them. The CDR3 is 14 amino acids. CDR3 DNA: TGTGCCTGTGACACCGTTGGAGGATACGATAAACTCATCTTT. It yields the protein CACDTVGGYDKLIF.

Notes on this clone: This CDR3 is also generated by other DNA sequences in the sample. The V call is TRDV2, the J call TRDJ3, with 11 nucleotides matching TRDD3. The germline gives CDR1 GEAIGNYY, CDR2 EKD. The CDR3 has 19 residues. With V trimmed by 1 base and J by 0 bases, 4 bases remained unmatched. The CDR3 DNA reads TGTGCCTGTGACACGCTACTGGGGGATAGCTCCTGGGACACCCGACAGATGTTTTTC. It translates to CACDTLLGDSSWDTRQMFF.

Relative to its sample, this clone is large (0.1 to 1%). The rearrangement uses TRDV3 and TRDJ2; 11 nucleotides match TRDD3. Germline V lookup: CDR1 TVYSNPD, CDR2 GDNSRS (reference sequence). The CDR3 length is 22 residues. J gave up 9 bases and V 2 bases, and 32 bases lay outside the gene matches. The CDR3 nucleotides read TGTGCCTTTTTTCTCCTACCCAACTATCCATCTACTGGGGGATATGATAAAACACAACTCTTCTTT. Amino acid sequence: CAFFLLPNYPSTGGYDKTQLFF.

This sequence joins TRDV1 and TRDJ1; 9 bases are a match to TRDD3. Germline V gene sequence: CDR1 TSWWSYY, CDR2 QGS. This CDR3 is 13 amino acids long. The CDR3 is CSKNRGILGSLIF. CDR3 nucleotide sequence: TGTTCAAAGAACCGGGGGATACTAGGGAGCCTCATCTTT.

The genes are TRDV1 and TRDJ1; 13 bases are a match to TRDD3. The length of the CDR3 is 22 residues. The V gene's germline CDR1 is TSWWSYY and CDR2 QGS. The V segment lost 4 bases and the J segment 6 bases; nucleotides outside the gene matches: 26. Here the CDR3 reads CALGARPSVPPILGDTLYKLIF. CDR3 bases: TGTGCTCTTGGGGCCAGGCCTTCCGTACCTCCGATACTGGGGGATACGCTGTATAAACTCATCTTT.

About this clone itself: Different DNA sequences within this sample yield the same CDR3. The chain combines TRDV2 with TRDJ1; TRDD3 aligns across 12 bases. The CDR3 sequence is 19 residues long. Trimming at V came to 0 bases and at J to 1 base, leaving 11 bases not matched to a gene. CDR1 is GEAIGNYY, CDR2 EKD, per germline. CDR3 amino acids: CACDTFLPLGDTITDKLIF. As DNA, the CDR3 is TGTGCCTGTGACACCTTCCTACCACTGGGGGATACAATCACCGATAAACTCATCTTT.

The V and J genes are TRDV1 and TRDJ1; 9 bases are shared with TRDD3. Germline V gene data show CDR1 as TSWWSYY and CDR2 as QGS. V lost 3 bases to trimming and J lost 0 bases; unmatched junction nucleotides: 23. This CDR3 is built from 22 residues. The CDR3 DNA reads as TGTGCTCTTGGGGACCCGGCCTCTCCTTCCTGGTACTGGGGGACCTACACCGATAAACTCATCTTT. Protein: CALGDPASPSWYWGTYTDKLIF.

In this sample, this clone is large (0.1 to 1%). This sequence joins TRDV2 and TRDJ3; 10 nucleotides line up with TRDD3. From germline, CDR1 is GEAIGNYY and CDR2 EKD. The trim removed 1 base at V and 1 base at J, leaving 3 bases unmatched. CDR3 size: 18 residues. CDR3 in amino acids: CACDTGGYRSWDTRQMFF. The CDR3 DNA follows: TGTGCCTGTGACACTGGGGGATACAGATCCTGGGACACCCGACAGATGTTTTTC.

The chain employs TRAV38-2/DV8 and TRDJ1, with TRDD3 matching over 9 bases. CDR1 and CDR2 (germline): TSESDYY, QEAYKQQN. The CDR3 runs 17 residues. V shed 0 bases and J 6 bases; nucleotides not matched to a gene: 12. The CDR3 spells CAYRSAATGGPHNKLIF. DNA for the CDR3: TGTGCTTATAGGAGCGCGGCCACTGGGGGACCTCATAATAAACTCATCTTT.

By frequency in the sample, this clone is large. CDR3 DNA: TGTGCCTGTGACAAAATACTGGGGGATACGCGCTCCTGGGACACCCGACAGATGTTTTTC. Protein sequence: CACDKILGDTRSWDTRQMFF. This chain links TRDV2 with TRDJ3; 13 bases agree with TRDD3. This CDR3 contains 20 residues. From germline, CDR1 is GEAIGNYY and CDR2 EKD. J was trimmed by 0 bases and V by 2 bases; bases with no gene match: 6.

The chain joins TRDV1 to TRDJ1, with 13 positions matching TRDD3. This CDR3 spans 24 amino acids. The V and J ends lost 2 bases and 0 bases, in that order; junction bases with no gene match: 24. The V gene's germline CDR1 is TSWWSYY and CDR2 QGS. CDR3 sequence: CALGEGYRLLPNNWGIRYTDKLIF. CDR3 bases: TGTGCTCTTGGGGAAGGTTACCGGCTCCTCCCCAATAACTGGGGGATACGGTACACCGATAAACTCATCTTT.

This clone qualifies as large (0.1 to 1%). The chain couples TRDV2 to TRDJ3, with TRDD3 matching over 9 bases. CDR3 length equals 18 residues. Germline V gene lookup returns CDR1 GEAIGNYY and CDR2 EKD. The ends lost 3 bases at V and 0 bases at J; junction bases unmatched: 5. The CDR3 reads CACDYTGGSSWDTRQMFF. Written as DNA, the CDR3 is TGTGCCTGTGACTATACTGGGGGAAGCTCCTGGGACACCCGACAGATGTTTTTC.

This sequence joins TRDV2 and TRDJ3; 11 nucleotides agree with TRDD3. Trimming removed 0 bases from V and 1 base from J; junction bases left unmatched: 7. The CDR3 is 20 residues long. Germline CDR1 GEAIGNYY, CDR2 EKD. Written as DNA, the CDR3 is TGTGCCTGTGACACCGGCCTGGGGGATACCGGGTCCTGGGACACCCGACAGATGTTTTTC. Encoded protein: CACDTGLGDTGSWDTRQMFF.

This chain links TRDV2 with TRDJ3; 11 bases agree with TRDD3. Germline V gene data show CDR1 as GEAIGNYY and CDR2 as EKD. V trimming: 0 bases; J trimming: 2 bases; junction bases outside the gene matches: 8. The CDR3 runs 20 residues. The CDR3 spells CACDTVLGDNFAWDTRQMFF. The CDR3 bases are TGTGCCTGTGACACCGTACTGGGGGATAATTTCGCCTGGGACACCCGACAGATGTTTTTC.

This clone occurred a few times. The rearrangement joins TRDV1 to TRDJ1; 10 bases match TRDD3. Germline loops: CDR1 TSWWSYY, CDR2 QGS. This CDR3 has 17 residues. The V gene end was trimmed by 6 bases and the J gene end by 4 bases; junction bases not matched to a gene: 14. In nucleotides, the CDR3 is TGTGCTCTTGGACGCTCCTACTGGGGGATCGTCTACGATAAACTCATCTTT. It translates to CALGRSYWGIVYDKLIF.

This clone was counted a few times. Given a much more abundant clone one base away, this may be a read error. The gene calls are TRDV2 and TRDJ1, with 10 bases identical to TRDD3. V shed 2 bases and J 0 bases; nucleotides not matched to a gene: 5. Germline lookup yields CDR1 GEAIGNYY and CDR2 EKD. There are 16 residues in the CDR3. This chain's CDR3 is CACDILGDAHTDKLIF. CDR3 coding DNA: TGTGCCTGTGACATACTGGGGGATGCGCACACCGATAAACTCATCTTT.

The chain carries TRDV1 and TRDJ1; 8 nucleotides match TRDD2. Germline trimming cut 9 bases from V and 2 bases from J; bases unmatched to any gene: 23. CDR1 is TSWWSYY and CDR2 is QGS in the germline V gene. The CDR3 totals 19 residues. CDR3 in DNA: TGTGCTCTCCAGCCTCTACTTCCTACGAGACAATGGGGGACCGATAAACTCATCTTT. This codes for CALQPLLPTRQWGTDKLIF.

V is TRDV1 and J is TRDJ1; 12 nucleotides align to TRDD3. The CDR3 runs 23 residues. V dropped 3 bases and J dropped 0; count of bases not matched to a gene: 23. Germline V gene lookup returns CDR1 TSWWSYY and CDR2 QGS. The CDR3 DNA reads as TGTGCTCTTGGGGACTTACTGGCGTTCTGGGGGATACGCCCAAGGCCGCACACCGATAAACTCATCTTT. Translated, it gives CALGDLLAFWGIRPRPHTDKLIF.

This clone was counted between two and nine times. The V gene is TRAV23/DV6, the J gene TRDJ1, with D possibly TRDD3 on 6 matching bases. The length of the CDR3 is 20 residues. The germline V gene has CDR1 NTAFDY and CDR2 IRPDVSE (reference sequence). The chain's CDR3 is CAVVRNRGIFAVLYTDKLIF. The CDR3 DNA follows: TGTGCTGTGGTCCGGAATCGAGGGATATTCGCCGTACTGTACACCGATAAACTCATCTTT.

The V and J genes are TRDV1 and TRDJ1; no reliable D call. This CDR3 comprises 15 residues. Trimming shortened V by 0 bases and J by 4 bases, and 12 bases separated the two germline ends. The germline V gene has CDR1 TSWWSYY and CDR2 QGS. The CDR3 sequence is CALGELGSNNDKLIF. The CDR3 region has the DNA TGTGCTCTTGGGGAACTAGGGTCCAACAACGATAAACTCATCTTT.

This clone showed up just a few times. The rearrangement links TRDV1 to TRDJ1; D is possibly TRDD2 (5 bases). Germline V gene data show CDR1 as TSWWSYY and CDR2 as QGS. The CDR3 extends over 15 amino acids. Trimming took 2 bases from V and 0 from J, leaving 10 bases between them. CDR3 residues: CALGEVPTNTDKLIF. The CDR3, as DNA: TGTGCTCTTGGGGAAGTACCTACGAACACCGATAAACTCATCTTT.